A single T cell receptor beta chain is shown here with its context. The source of the sample is a study of blood T cell repertoires in COVID-19. At the level of the study: The United States, Italy and Spain were the sources of the acute and convalescent COVID-19 samples. T cells, B-cell-depleted T cells, or PBMCs supplied cDNA or gDNA.

The germline CDR1 and CDR2 sequences are MNHEY and SMNVEV (reference sequence). The CDR3 is 13 residues long. V lost 8 bases, J lost 5 bases, and 12 bases lay in between. Original methodology: Reference gene primer amplification yielded estimated nucleated cell counts. The assay was immunoSEQ multiplex PCR, and TCRdb's table has in-frame clones only and misses some. V, J and clone size were drawn from that table, and D and trimming were deduced from the DNA. The sample lists some 370,000 clones, around 92% seen once, with around 1.2% in the top ten. V is TRBV27 and J is TRBJ1-4; D uncertain. The source is a man aged 35 to 55 with acute or convalescent COVID-19. Sequenced material: peripheral blood. CDR3 in DNA: TGTGCCAGCCAGAGAGGGATAAATGAAAAACTGTTTTTT. Its protein is CASQRGINEKLFF.